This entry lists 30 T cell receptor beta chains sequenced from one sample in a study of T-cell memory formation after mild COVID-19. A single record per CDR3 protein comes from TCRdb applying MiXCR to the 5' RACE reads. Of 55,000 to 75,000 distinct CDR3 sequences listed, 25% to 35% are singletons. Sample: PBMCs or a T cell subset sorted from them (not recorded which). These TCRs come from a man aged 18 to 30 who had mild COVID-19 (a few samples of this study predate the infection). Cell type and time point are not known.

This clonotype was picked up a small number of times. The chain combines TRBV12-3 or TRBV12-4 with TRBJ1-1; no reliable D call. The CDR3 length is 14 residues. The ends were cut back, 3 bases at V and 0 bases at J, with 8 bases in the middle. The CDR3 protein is CASSFYLMNTEAFF. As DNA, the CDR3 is TGTGCCAGCAGTTTCTACCTAATGAACACTGAAGCTTTCTTT.

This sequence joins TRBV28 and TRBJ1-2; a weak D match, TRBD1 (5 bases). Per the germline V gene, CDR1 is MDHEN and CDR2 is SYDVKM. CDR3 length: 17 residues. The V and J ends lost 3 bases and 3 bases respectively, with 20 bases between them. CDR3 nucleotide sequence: TGTGCCAGCAGTTTCCACGGCCGCCGGGGCGATGACTATGGCTACACCTTC. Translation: CASSFHGRRGDDYGYTF.

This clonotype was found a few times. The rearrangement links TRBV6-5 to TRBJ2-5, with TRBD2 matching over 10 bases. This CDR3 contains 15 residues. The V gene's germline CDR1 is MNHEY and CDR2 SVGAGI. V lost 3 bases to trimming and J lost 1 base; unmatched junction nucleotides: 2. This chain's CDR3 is CASSYSGGTQETQYF. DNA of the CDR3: TGTGCCAGCAGTTATAGCGGGGGGACCCAAGAGACCCAGTACTTC.

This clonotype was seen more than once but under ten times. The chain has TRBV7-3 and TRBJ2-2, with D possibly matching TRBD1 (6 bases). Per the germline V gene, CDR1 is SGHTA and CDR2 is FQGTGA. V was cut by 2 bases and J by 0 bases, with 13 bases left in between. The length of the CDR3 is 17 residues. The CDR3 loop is CASSLRPDRTNTGELFF. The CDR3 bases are TGTGCCAGCAGCTTACGTCCCGACAGGACGAACACCGGGGAGCTGTTTTTT. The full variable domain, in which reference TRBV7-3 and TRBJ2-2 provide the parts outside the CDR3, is GAGVSQTPSNKVTEKGKYVELRCDPISGHTALYWYRQSLGQGPEFLIYFQGTGAADDSGLPNDRFFAVRPEGSVSTLKIQRTERGDSAVYLCASSLRPDRTNTGELFFGEGSRLTVL.

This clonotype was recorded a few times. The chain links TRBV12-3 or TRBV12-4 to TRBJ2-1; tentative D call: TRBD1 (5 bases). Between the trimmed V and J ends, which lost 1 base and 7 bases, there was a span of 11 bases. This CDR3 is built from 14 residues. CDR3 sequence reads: CASSLGGAYNEQFF. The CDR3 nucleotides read TGTGCCAGCAGTTTAGGGGGCGCGTATAATGAGCAGTTCTTC.

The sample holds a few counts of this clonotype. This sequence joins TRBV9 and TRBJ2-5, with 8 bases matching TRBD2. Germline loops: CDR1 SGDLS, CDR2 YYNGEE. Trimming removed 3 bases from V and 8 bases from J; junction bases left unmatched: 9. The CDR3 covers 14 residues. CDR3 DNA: TGTGCCAGCAGCGAGGGTTTCGGGGGGGTTACCCAGTACTTC. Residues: CASSEGFGGVTQYF.

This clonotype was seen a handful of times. The CDR3 nucleotides read TGTGCCAGCAGCCAAGGCTTTTCCTACGAGCAGTACTTC. Translating gives CASSQGFSYEQYF. V usage is TRBV4-2 and J usage is TRBJ2-7; D call uncertain. The CDR3 covers 13 residues. Trimming took 1 base from V and 1 from J, leaving 5 bases between them. Germline assignment: CDR1 LGHNA and CDR2 YNFKEQ.

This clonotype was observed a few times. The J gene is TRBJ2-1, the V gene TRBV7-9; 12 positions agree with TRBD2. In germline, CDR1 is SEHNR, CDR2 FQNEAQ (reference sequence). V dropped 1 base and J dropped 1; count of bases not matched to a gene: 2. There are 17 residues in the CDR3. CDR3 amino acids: CASSLDLAGGSYNEQFF. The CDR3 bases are TGTGCCAGCAGCTTAGATCTAGCGGGGGGGTCCTACAATGAGCAGTTCTTC.

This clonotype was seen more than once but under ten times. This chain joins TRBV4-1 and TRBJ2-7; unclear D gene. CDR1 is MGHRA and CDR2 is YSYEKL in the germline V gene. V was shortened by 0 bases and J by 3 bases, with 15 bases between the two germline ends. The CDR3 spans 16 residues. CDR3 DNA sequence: TGCGCCAGCAGCCAAGAGCCGACGCCGGCAGGCTACGAGCAGTACTTC. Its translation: CASSQEPTPAGYEQYF.

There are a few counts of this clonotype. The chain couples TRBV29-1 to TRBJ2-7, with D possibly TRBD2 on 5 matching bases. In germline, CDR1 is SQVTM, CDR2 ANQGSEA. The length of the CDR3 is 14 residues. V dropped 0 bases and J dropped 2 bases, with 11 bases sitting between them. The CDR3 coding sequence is TGCAGCGTTGAAGATAACCGGGAAACCTACGAGCAGTACTTC. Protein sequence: CSVEDNRETYEQYF.

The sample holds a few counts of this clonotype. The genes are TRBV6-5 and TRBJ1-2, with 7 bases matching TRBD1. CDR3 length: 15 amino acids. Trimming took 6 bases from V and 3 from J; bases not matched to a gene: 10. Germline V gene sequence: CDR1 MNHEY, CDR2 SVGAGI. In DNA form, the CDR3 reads TGTGCCAGCAGAATTACAGGGGCAACAGACTATGGCTACACCTTC. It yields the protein CASRITGATDYGYTF.

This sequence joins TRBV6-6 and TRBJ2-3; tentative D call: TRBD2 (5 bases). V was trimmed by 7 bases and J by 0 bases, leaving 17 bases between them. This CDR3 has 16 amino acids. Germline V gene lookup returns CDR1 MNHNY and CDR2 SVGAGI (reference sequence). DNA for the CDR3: TGTGCCAGCATCACCCAGGAGCGGAGTAGCACAGATACGCAGTATTTT. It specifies CASITQERSSTDTQYF.

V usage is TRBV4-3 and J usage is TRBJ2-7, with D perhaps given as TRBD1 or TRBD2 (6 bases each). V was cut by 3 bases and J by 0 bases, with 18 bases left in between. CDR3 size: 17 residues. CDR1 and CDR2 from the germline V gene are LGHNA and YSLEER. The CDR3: CASSQLSGGLTSYEQYV. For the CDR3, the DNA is TGCGCCAGCAGCCAGTTATCCGGGGGCCTGACCTCCTACGAGCAGTACGTC.

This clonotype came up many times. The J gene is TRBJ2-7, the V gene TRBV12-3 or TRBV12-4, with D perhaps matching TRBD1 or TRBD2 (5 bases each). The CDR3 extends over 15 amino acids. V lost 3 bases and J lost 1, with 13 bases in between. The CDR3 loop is CASSLGDEGSYEQYF. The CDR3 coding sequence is TGTGCCAGCAGTTTGGGGGATGAGGGGTCCTACGAGCAGTACTTC.

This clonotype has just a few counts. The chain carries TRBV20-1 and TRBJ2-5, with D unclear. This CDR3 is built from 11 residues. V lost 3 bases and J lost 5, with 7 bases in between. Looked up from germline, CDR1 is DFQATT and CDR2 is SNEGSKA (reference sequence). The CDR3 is CSARVVETQYF. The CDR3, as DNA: TGCAGTGCTAGGGTGGTTGAGACCCAGTACTTC.

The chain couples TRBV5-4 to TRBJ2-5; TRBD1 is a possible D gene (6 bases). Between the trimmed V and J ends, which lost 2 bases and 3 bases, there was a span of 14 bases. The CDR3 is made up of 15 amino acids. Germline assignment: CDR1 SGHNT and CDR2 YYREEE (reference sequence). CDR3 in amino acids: CASSFQGSQEETQYF. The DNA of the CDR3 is TGTGCCAGCAGCTTTCAGGGGAGCCAGGAAGAGACCCAGTACTTC.

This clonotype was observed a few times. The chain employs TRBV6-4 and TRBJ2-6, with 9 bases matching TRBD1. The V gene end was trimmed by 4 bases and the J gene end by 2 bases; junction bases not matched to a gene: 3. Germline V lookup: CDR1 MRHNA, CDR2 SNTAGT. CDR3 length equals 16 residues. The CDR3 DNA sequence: TGTGCCAGCAGTGTGACAGGGGGAGCTGGGGCCAACGTCCTGACTTTC. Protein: CASSVTGGAGANVLTF.

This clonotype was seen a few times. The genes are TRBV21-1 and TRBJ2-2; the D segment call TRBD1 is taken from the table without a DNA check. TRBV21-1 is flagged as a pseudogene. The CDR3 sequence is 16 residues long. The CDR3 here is CASTDQGFLATGELFF. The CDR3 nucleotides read TGTGCCAGCACAGACCAGGGGTTTTTGGCCACCGGGGAGCTGTTTTTT.

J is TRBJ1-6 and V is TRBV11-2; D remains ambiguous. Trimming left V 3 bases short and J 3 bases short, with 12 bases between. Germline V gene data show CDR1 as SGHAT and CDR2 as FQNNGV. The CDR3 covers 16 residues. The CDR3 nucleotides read TGTGCCAGCAGCTTCGAGGCCCAGAACTATAATTCACCCCTCCACTTT. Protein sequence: CASSFEAQNYNSPLHF.

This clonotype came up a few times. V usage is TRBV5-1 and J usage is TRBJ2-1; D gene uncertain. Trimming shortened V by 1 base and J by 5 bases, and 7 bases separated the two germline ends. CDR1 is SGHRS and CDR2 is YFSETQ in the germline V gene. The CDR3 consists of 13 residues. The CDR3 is CASSLLGDNEQFF. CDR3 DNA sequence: TGCGCCAGCAGCTTGTTGGGCGACAATGAGCAGTTCTTC.

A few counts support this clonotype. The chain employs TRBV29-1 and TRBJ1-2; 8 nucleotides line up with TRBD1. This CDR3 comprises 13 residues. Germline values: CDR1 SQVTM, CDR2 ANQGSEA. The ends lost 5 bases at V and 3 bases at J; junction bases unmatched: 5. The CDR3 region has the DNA TGCAGCGTTCGGCAGGACAGGGACTATGGCTACACCTTC. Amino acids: CSVRQDRDYGYTF.

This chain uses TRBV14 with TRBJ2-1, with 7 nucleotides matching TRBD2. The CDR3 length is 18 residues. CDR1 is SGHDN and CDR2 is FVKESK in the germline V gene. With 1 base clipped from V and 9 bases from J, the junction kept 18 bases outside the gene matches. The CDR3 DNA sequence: TGTGCCAGCAGCCAAGCAGACTTACTAGCGTGGGTCAGAGGTGAGCAGTTCTTC. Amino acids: CASSQADLLAWVRGEQFF.

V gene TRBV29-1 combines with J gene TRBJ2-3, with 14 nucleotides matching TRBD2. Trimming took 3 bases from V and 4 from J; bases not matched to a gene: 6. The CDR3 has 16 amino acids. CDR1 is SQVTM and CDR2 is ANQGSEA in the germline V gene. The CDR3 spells CSVDGLAGGRADTQYF. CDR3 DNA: TGCAGCGTTGACGGACTAGCGGGGGGTAGGGCAGATACGCAGTATTTT.

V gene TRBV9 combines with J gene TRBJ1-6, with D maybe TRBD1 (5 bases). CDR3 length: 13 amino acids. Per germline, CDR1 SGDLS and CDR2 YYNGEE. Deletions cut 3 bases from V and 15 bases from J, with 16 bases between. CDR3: CASSAPSGTLLHF. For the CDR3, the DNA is TGTGCCAGCAGCGCACCCTCCGGGACCCTCCTCCACTTT.

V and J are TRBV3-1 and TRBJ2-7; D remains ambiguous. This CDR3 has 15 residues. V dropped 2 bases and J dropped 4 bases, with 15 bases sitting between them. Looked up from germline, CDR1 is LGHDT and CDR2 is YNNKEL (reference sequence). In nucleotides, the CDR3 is TGTGCCAGCAGCCAACCGTCGGACCCCAGGTACGAGCAGTACTTC. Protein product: CASSQPSDPRYEQYF.

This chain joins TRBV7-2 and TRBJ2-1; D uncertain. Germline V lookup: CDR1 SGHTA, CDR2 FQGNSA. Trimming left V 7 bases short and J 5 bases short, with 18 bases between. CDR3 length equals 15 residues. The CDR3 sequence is CASTLEAGTNNEQFF. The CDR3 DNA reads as TGTGCCAGCACCCTAGAGGCAGGAACCAACAATGAGCAGTTCTTC.

The CDR3 here is CASSLGQGNQPQHF. CDR3 bases: TGTGCCAGCAGCTTAGGGCAGGGAAATCAGCCCCAGCATTTT. The rearrangement uses TRBV7-6 and TRBJ1-5; TRBD1 is a possible D gene (5 bases). V lost 1 base and J 4 bases, leaving 8 bases between the germline ends. The CDR3 sequence is 14 residues long. Germline CDR1 SGHVS, CDR2 FNYEAQ.

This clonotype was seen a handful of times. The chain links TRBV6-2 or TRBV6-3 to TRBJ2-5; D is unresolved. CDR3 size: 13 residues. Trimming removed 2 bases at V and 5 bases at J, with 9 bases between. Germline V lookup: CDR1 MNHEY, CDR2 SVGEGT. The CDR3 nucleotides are TGTGCCAGCAGTTACCGGAACGTCGAGACCCAGTACTTC. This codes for CASSYRNVETQYF.

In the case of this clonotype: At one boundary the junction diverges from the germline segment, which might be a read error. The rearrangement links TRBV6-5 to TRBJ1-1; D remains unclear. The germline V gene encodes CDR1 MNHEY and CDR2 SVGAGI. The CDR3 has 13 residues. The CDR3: CASSYRSNTGAFF. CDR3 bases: TGTGCCAGCAGTTATAGGTCGAACACTGGAGCTTTCTTT.

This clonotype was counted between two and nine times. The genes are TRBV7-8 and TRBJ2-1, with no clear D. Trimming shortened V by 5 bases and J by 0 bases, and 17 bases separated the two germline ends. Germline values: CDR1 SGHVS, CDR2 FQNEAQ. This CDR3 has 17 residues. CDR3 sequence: CASSHRRAPSSYNEQFF. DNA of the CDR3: TGTGCCAGCAGCCACCGACGCGCACCCAGCTCCTACAATGAGCAGTTCTTC.